This is a list of T cell receptor beta chains from one sample in a study of blood T cell repertoires in COVID-19. Sequencing was performed with immunoSEQ multiplex PCR; in TCRdb, only in-frame clones are kept and a portion is missing. This sample carries roughly 160,000 clones, less than 85% of them seen once, and the ten largest clones take 8.1%. The sequenced sample was peripheral blood. The receptors come from a woman aged 55-70 years with COVID-19, enrolled during active disease. Each CDR3 is given with its conserved first and last residue. A D gene is named only where the DNA matches it firmly. The size of a clone is reported for some rows only, either as once, few or many, or as a class for expanded clones.

v_gene	d_gene	len	abundance	j_gene	CDR3aa	CDR3nt
TRBV2	.	13	.	TRBJ1-2	CASSEQVNYGYTF	TGTGCCAGCAGTGAACAGGTCAACTATGGCTACACCTTC
TRBV24-1	TRBD1	15	.	TRBJ1-5	CATRGQGEGNQPQHF	TGTGCCACCAGAGGACAGGGGGAAGGCAATCAGCCCCAGCATTTT
TRBV7-3	.	13	.	TRBJ1-1	CASSFSGDTEAFF	TGTGCCAGCAGCTTCTCAGGGGACACTGAAGCTTTCTTT
TRBV28	.	15	.	TRBJ2-2	CASIRQGLNTGELFF	TGTGCCAGCATTCGACAGGGACTGAACACCGGGGAGCTGTTTTTT
TRBV9	TRBD1	15	.	TRBJ1-5	CASSVGTGASGPQHF	TGTGCCAGCAGCGTCGGGACAGGTGCATCGGGGCCCCAGCATTTT
TRBV28	TRBD1	16	.	TRBJ1-5	CASSPGVRGSNQPQHF	TGTGCCAGCAGTCCAGGCGTCAGGGGGAGCAATCAGCCCCAGCATTTT
TRBV6-6	.	17	.	TRBJ1-1	CASSQTSRTLRLFGAFF	TGTGCCAGCAGTCAAACATCCCGGACTTTGCGCCTCTTTGGAGCTTTCTTT
TRBV3-1/TRBV3-2	.	12	.	TRBJ1-6	CASSQVGSPLHF	TGTGCCAGCAGCCAGGTCGGTTCACCCCTCCACTTT
TRBV29-1	TRBD1	16	few	TRBJ2-3	CSVGDPTGGVTDTQYF	TGCAGCGTTGGGGACCCGACAGGGGGCGTAACAGATACGCAGTATTTT
TRBV19	.	16	.	TRBJ2-2	CASSMGAGANTGELFF	TGTGCCAGTAGTATGGGGGCAGGAGCGAACACCGGGGAGCTGTTTTTT
TRBV5-8	TRBD1	13	.	TRBJ1-1	CASSFDRGTEAFF	TGTGCCAGCAGCTTCGACAGGGGTACTGAAGCTTTCTTT
TRBV7-3	TRBD1	16	.	TRBJ2-1	CASSLRARGLANEQFF	TGTGCCAGCAGCTTAAGGGCCAGGGGGCTCGCAAATGAGCAGTTCTTC
TRBV19	TRBD1	15	.	TRBJ1-2	CASSPRTGGNYGYTF	TGTGCCAGTAGTCCCCGGACAGGGGGGAACTATGGCTACACCTTC
TRBV5-1	.	14	.	TRBJ2-2	CASSPPGYTGELFF	TGCGCCAGCAGCCCCCCGGGGTACACCGGGGAGCTGTTTTTT
TRBV5-1	.	15	.	TRBJ2-1	CASGLVSAGSMEQFF	TGCGCCAGCGGCCTAGTATCTGCGGGGAGTATGGAGCAGTTCTTC
TRBV7-8	.	13	.	TRBJ1-2	CASSARVDYGYTF	TGTGCCAGCAGCGCGAGGGTTGACTATGGCTACACCTTC
TRBV7-2	TRBD1	14	.	TRBJ1-2	CASSSGQGNYGYTF	TGTGCCAGCAGCTCGGGACAGGGTAACTATGGCTACACCTTC
TRBV11-3	TRBD1	16	.	TRBJ2-2	CASSPRQGVGTGELFF	TGTGCCAGCAGCCCCCGCCAGGGGGTAGGCACCGGGGAGCTGTTTTTT
TRBV28	TRBD1	17	.	TRBJ1-3	CASSPGGTGEYGNTIYF	TGTGCCAGCAGTCCTGGTGGGACAGGGGAGTATGGAAACACCATATATTTT
TRBV28	.	16	.	TRBJ2-4	CASNNLAGLAKNIQYF	TGTGCCAGCAATAATCTGGCGGGGCTAGCCAAAAACATTCAGTACTTC
TRBV6-6	.	13	.	TRBJ1-1	CASSWGRETEAFF	TGTGCCAGCAGTTGGGGTCGGGAAACTGAAGCTTTCTTT
TRBV7-3	TRBD2	22	.	TRBJ2-1	CASSLRGLTSGRPLNPYNEQFF	TGTGCCAGCAGCTTAAGGGGCCTCACTAGCGGGAGGCCGCTGAACCCCTACAATGAGCAGTTCTTC
TRBV28	.	15	.	TRBJ1-1	CASSFSQGVDTEAFF	TGTGCCAGCAGTTTTTCCCAGGGTGTGGACACTGAAGCTTTCTTT
TRBV7-3	.	14	.	TRBJ2-5	CASSSGLSQETQYF	TGTGCCAGCAGCTCGGGACTCTCCCAAGAGACCCAGTACTTC
TRBV27	TRBD2	14	.	TRBJ2-1	CASSLRLAGTEQFF	TGTGCCAGCAGTTTAAGATTAGCGGGGACTGAGCAGTTCTTC
TRBV5-4	TRBD1	12	few	TRBJ1-4	CASRSDRGRWVF	TGTGCCAGCAGATCCGACAGGGGGCGGTGGGTTTTT
TRBV9	.	14	.	TRBJ1-4	CASSVGGGNPKLFF	TGTGCCAGCAGCGTAGGAGGAGGTAATCCAAAACTGTTTTTT